The source of this TCR beta chain is a study of cytomegalovirus exposure and HLA in healthy donors. The study, taken as a whole, reports: Solely CMV serostatus was available to characterize immune exposure. Per a prior analysis, the majority of TCR beta V segments were productive roughly 87% or roughly 30% of the time. Later work found most CMV-associated TCR beta chains apparently HLA-restricted. Later examination showed HLA-associated TCR beta chains had greater clonal expansion than equally common others.

Comment on this clone: Its specificity is not known.

Germline trimming cut 6 bases from V and 4 bases from J; bases unmatched to any gene: 8. The CDR3 spans 14 residues. Germline CDR1 and CDR2: MNHNY and SVGAGI (reference sequence). The PCR had 60 Vbeta and 13 Jbeta primers. The assay was immunoSEQ multiplex PCR, and TCRdb's table has in-frame clones only and misses some. Recorded for this sample: some 30,000 clones. The J gene is TRBJ2-5, the V gene TRBV6-6, with 7 bases fitting TRBD1. What was sequenced was PBMCs. This TCR was recovered from a man aged 35 to 55 in good health and CMV-seronegative. CDR3 sequence reads: CASRQGELRETQYF. The CDR3 nucleotides read TGTGCCAGCAGGCAGGGGGAGCTAAGAGAGACCCAGTACTTC.